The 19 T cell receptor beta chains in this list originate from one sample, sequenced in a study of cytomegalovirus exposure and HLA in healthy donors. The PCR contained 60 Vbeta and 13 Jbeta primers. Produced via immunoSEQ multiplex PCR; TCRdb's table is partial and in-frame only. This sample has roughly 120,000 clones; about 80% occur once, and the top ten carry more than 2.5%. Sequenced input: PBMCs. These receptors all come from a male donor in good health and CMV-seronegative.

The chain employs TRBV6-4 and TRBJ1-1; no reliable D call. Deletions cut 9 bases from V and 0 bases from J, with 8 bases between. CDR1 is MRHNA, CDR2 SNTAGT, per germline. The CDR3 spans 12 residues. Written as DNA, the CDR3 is TGTGCCAGGGAGCCAATGAACACTGAAGCTTTCTTT. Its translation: CAREPMNTEAFF.

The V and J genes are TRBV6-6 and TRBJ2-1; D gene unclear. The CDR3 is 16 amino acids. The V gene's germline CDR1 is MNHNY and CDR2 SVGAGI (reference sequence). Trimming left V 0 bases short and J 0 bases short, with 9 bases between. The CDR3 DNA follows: TGTGCCAGCAGTTACTCGGGCGCCAGCTCCTACAATGAGCAGTTCTTC. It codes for CASSYSGASSYNEQFF.

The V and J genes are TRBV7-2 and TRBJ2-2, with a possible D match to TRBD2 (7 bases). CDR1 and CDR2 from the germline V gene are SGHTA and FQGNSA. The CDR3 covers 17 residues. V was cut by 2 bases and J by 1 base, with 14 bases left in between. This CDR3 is CASSLFPGGLNTGELFF. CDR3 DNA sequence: TGTGCCAGCAGCTTATTTCCGGGGGGCCTGAACACCGGGGAGCTGTTTTTT. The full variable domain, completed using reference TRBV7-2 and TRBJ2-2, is GAGVSQSPSNKVTEKGKDVELRCDPISGHTALYWYRQSLGQGLEFLIYFQGNSAPDKSGLPSDRFSAERTGGSVSTLTIQRTQQEDSAVYLCASSLFPGGLNTGELFFGEGSRLTVL.

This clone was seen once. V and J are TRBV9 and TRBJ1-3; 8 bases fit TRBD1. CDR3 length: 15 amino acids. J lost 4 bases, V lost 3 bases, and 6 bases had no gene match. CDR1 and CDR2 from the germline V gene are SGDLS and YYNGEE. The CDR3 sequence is CASSAQGVRGNTIYF. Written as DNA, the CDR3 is TGTGCCAGCAGCGCACAGGGGGTTCGGGGAAACACCATATATTTT.

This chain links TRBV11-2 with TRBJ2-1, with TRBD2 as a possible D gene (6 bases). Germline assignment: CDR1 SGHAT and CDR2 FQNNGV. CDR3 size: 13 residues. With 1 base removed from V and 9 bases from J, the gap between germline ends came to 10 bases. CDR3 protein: CASSLARGGEQFF. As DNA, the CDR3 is TGTGCCAGCAGCTTAGCCCGGGGAGGTGAGCAGTTCTTC.

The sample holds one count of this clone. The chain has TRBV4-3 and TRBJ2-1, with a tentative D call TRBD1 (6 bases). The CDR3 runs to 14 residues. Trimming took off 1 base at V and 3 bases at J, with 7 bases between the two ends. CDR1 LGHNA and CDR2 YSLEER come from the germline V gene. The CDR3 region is CASSQGDNYNEQFF. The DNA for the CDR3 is TGCGCCAGCAGCCAAGGGGACAACTACAATGAGCAGTTCTTC.

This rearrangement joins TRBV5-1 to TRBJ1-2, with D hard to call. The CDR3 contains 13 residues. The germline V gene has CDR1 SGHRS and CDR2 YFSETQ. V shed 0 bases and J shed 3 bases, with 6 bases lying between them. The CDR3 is CASSLAQDYGYTF. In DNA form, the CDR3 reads TGCGCCAGCAGCTTGGCGCAGGACTATGGCTACACCTTC.

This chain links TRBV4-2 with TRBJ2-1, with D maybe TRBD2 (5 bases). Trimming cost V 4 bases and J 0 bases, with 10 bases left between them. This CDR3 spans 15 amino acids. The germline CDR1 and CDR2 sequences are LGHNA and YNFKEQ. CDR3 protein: CASSPGLSSYNEQFF. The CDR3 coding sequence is TGTGCCAGCAGCCCTGGACTTAGCTCCTACAATGAGCAGTTCTTC.

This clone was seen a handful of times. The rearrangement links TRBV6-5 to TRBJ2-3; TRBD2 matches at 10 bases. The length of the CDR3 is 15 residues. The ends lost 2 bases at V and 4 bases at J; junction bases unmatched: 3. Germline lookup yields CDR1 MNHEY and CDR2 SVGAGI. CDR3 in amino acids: CASSYASGGADTQYF. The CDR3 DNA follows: TGTGCCAGCAGTTACGCTAGCGGGGGCGCAGATACGCAGTATTTT.

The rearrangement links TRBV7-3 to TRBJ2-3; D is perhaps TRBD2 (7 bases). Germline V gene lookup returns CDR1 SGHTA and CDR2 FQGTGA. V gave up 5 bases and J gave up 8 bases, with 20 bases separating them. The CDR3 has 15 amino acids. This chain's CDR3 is CASSVGGPGGATQYF. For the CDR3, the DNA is TGTGCCAGCAGCGTCGGGGGGCCGGGTGGGGCTACGCAGTATTTT. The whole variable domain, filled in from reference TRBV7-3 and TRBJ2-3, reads GAGVSQTPSNKVTEKGKYVELRCDPISGHTALYWYRQSLGQGPEFLIYFQGTGAADDSGLPNDRFFAVRPEGSVSTLKIQRTERGDSAVYLCASSVGGPGGATQYFGPGTRLTVL.

The CDR3 nucleotides read TGTGCCTGGAGCTTCAGGGGGACCTATGGCTACACCTTC. Protein sequence: CAWSFRGTYGYTF. The rearrangement links TRBV30 to TRBJ1-2; 7 positions agree with TRBD1. This CDR3 is 13 amino acids long. Germline loops: CDR1 GTSNPN, CDR2 SVGIG (reference sequence). V lost 3 bases to trimming and J lost 4 bases; unmatched junction nucleotides: 5.

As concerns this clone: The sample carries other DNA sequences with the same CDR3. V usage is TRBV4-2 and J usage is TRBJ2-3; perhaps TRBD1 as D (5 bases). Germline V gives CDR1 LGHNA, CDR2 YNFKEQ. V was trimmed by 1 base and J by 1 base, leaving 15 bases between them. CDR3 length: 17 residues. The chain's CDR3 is CASSQALDTFRTDTQYF. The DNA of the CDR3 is TGTGCCAGCAGCCAAGCCTTGGACACTTTCCGCACAGATACGCAGTATTTT.

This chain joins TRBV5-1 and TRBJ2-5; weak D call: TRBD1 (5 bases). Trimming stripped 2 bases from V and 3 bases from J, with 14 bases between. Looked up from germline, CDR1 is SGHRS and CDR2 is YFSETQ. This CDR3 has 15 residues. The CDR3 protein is CASSFGQGRKETQYF. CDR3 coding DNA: TGCGCCAGCAGCTTCGGCCAGGGAAGAAAAGAGACCCAGTACTTC.

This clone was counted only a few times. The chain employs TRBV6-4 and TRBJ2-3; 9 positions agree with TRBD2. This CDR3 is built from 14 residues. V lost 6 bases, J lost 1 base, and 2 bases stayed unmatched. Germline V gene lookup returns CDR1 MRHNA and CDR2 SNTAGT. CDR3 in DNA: TGTGCCAGCAGCCAGCGGGGGGGCACAGATACGCAGTATTTT. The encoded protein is CASSQRGGTDTQYF.

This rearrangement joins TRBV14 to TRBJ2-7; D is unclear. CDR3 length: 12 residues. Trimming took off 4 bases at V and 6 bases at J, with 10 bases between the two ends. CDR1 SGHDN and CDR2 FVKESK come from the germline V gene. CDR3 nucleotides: TGTGCCAGCAGCCGGCCCTCTTCCGAGCAGTACTTC. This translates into CASSRPSSEQYF.

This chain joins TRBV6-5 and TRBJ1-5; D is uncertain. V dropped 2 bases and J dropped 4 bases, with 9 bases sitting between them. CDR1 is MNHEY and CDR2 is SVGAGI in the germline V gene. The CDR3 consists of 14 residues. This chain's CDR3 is CASSYGTENQPQHF. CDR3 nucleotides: TGTGCCAGCAGTTACGGTACAGAAAATCAGCCCCAGCATTTT.

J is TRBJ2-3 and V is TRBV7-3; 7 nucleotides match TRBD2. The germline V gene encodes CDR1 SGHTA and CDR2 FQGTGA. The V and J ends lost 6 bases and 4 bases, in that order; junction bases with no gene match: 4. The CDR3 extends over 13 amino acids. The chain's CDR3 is CASRLTSSDTQYF. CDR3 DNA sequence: TGTGCCAGCAGATTGACTAGCTCAGATACGCAGTATTTT.

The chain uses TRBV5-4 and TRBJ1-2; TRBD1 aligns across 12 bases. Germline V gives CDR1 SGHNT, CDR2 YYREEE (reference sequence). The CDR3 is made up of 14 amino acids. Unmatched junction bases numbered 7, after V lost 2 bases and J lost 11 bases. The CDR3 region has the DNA TGTGCCAGCAGCTTAGCGGGACAGGGGGCGCGATACACCTTC. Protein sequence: CASSLAGQGARYTF.

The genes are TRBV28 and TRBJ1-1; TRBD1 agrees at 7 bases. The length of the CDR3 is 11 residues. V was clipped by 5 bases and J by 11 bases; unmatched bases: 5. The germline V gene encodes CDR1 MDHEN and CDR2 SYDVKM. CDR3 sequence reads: CASSPGRGAFF. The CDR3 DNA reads TGTGCCAGCAGTCCGGGCAGGGGGGCTTTCTTT.